Below are 17 T cell receptor beta chains sequenced from a single sample in a study of CD8+CD57+ T cells in acquired aplastic anemia. Genomic DNA constituted the template upon which TCR beta VDJ and CDR3 profiling was performed. TCRdb re-derived calls from the reads in MiXCR, one entry per CDR3 protein. The sample has around 250,000 distinct CDR3 sequences, around 82% seen once. By flow cytometry, patients selected for sequencing had shown an expansion of CD8+CD57+ cells. The source material was sorted CD4+, CD8+, or CD8+CD57+ T cells (not recorded which) from PBMCs. Receptor source: a human donor with aplastic anemia.

This sequence joins TRBV7-3 and TRBJ2-3; 8 bases are shared with TRBD2. The CDR3 runs to 14 residues. Germline trimming cut 3 bases from V and 8 bases from J; bases unmatched to any gene: 7. Germline CDR1 reads SGHTA; CDR2 reads FQGTGA. CDR3 sequence reads: CASSFAGGDPTQYF. The CDR3 bases are TGTGCCAGCAGCTTCGCGGGAGGTGACCCTACGCAGTATTTT.

The chain carries TRBV20-1 and TRBJ1-1, with D possibly TRBD1 on 6 matching bases. Germline V CDR1 and CDR2: DFQATT, SNEGSKA (reference sequence). The CDR3 consists of 12 residues. V shed 3 bases and J shed 6 bases, with 11 bases lying between them. In DNA form, the CDR3 reads TGCAGTGCTAGGGAGGGGGTATCTGAAGCTTTCTTT. Translated: CSAREGVSEAFF.

Remarks on this clonotype: The junction departs from germline at one end; a sequencing error may be responsible. J is TRBJ2-4 and V is TRBV11-3, with D maybe TRBD1 (6 bases). This CDR3 is built from 12 residues. The germline V gene has CDR1 SGHNT and CDR2 YENEEA. CDR3 DNA: TGTGCCAGCAGCGTAGATGTGACAGGTCAGTACTTC. Translating gives CASSVDVTGQYF.

V usage is TRBV9 and J usage is TRBJ2-1, with D tentatively TRBD2 (7 bases). The CDR3 has 15 residues. Trimming took off 5 bases at V and 14 bases at J, with 26 bases between the two ends. Germline CDR1 is SGDLS and CDR2 is YYNGEE. For the CDR3, the DNA is TGTGCCAGCAGTGGGGGGGCAGTTCCGTCGTATTTTGAGTTCTTC. This gives the protein CASSGGAVPSYFEFF.

This clonotype came up once. This chain's CDR3 is CSAGDRVRSGNTIYF. The CDR3 nucleotides read TGCAGTGCCGGGGACAGGGTACGATCTGGAAACACCATATATTTT. The V and J genes are TRBV20-1 and TRBJ1-3; TRBD1 matches 9 bases. Trimming removed 6 bases from V and 1 base from J; junction bases left unmatched: 7. Looked up from germline, CDR1 is DFQATT and CDR2 is SNEGSKA (reference sequence). The CDR3 loop spans 15 amino acids.

The DNA for the CDR3 is TGTGCCAGTAGTAGTAGCGGGGGGACAGGGGATACGCAGTATTTT. Its translation is CASSSSGGTGDTQYF. The chain is built from TRBV19 and TRBJ2-3, with D tentatively TRBD2 (10 bases). V shed 4 bases and J shed 6 bases, with 17 bases lying between them. The CDR3 sequence is 15 residues long. The germline V gene has CDR1 LNHDA and CDR2 SQIVND (reference sequence).

About this clonotype itself: Sequence at one end of the junction differs from germline and may be a read error. The chain joins TRBV7-8 to TRBJ2-3; D possibly uses TRBD1 or TRBD2 (6 bases each). The CDR3 contains 13 residues. Germline-derived CDR1 and CDR2 are SGHVS and FQNEAQ. CDR3 nucleotide sequence: TGTGCCAGCAGCGTCGGGGGCGGAGATGCGCAGCAGTTT. It specifies CASSVGGGDAQQF.

This clonotype has more than one count but fewer than ten. The chain uses TRBV7-3 and TRBJ2-1, with D perhaps TRBD1 or TRBD2 (6 bases each). V lost 5 bases and J 8 bases, leaving 13 bases between the germline ends. There are 13 residues in the CDR3. Germline loops: CDR1 SGHTA, CDR2 FQGTGA. The CDR3 region has the DNA TGTGCCAGCAGCGTAGGGGGGAGCGATGAGCAGTTCTTC. Translating it yields CASSVGGSDEQFF.

Remarks on this clonotype: The junction shows a germline mismatch at one end, possibly a read error. The chain joins TRBV7-3 to TRBJ2-5; tentatively, D is TRBD1 (5 bases). The CDR3 is 14 residues long. The germline V gene has CDR1 SGHTA and CDR2 FQGTGA. The CDR3 DNA reads as TGTGCCACCAGCCCCACAGGAGCGAAAGAGACCCAGTACTTC. Translated: CATSPTGAKETQYF. Drawing the rest from reference TRBV7-3 and TRBJ2-5, the complete variable domain is GAGVSQTPSNKVTEKGKYVELRCDPISGHTALYWYRQSLGQGPEFLIYFQGTGAADDSGLPNDRFFAVRPEGSVSTLKIQRTERGDSAVYLCATSPTGAKETQYFGPGTRLLVL.

The chain combines TRBV20-1 with TRBJ1-2; D ambiguous. The CDR3 runs to 12 residues. Germline V gene lookup returns CDR1 DFQATT and CDR2 SNEGSKA (reference sequence). The CDR3 protein is CSVPPTIYGYTF. The CDR3 region has the DNA TGCAGCGTCCCGCCTACCATATATGGCTACACCTTC.

In the case of this clonotype: One end of the junction varies from germline; a read error may be responsible. The chain combines TRBV19 with TRBJ2-3, with TRBD2 matching over 8 bases. Germline CDR1 and CDR2: LNHDA and SQIVND (reference sequence). This CDR3 region has 14 residues. CDR3 in DNA: TGTGCCAGTAGCCTAACTAGCGGTCCCTACACGCAGCAGTTT. Amino acids: CASSLTSGPYTQQF.

The chain combines TRBV29-1 with TRBJ2-2; D perhaps matches TRBD1 (5 bases). The CDR3 loop spans 13 amino acids. The V end lost 8 bases, the J end lost 2 bases, and 12 bases lay between the germline ends. In germline, CDR1 is SQVTM, CDR2 ANQGSEA. DNA of the CDR3: TGCAGCTTAACTCAGGGTAACACCGGGGAGCTGTTTTTT. Its protein is CSLTQGNTGELFF.

The rearrangement uses TRBV7-2 and TRBJ2-6; D ambiguous. V was shortened by 5 bases and J by 4 bases, with 12 bases between the two germline ends. The CDR3 spans 15 residues. Germline CDR1 and CDR2: SGHTA and FQGNSA. The DNA of the CDR3 is TGTGCCAGCAGCCCTATGCGTACCGGGGCCAACGTCCTGACTTTC. It translates to CASSPMRTGANVLTF.

This clonotype was seen more than once but under ten times. No DNA is shown, since the ends of the CDR3 on it are uncertain; the CDR3 is the one TCRdb lists. The rearrangement uses TRBV7-6 and TRBJ2-6; the table's D call of TRBD1 was not tested on the DNA. Germline CDR1 SGHVS, CDR2 FNYEAQ. Including both end residues, the CDR3 is 21 amino acids long. CDR3 region: CASSLAPTDTQYFGPGTRLTF.

This chain joins TRBV7-2 and TRBJ1-1, with D possibly matching TRBD1 (6 bases). Trimming removed 3 bases from V and 14 bases from J, with 25 bases in between. The CDR3 is 15 amino acids. In germline, CDR1 is SGHTA, CDR2 FQGNSA. The CDR3 DNA sequence: TGTGCCAGCAGCTTCGGGGTTACGGGTGGACAGTTATTCTTCTTT. Protein: CASSFGVTGGQLFFF.

The rearrangement links TRBV7-9 to TRBJ1-2; D may be TRBD1 (5 bases). Germline CDR1 reads SEHNR; CDR2 reads FQNEAQ (reference sequence). V was clipped by 1 base and J by 11 bases, with 23 bases between them. The CDR3 runs 16 residues. CDR3 DNA: TGTGCCAGCAGCTTAGTGCACGGGGACTTGGATTTTGGATACACCTTC. Protein product: CASSLVHGDLDFGYTF.

This chain connects TRBV7-3 to TRBJ1-1; no reliable D call. In germline, CDR1 is SGHTA, CDR2 FQGTGA. V was trimmed by 2 bases and J by 1 base, leaving 11 bases between them. The CDR3 runs 15 residues. In DNA, the CDR3 is TGTGCCAGCAGCTTAGAGAAGCGAGGGAACACTGAAGCTTTCTTT. As protein: CASSLEKRGNTEAFF.